This is a list of T cell receptor beta chains from one sample in a study of T cell responses to AZD1222 COVID-19 vaccine. Clones were read by immunoSEQ multiplex PCR, and TCRdb kept only the in-frame ones, dropping some. In the table there are roughly 130,000 clones, just over 85% of which are singletons. Specimen: peripheral blood, collected on day 0 of AZD1222 vaccination. All receptors derive from an adult in good health. CDR3s include the opening cysteine and the closing phenylalanine or tryptophan. The D gene is left open where the match is weak. Rows give clone size only sometimes, using once, few, many, or a class for an expanded clone.

V gene	D gene	J gene	clone size	CDR3 DNA	CDR3 protein
TRBV30	-	TRBJ1-5	-	TGTGCCTGGAGTAAATTACATCAGCCCCAGCATTTT	CAWSKLHQPQHF
TRBV10-2	TRBD2	TRBJ2-5	-	TGCGCCAGCAGTGAGGGGCCTAGCGGGGCCCACCAAGAGACCCAGTACTTC	CASSEGPSGAHQETQYF
TRBV10-1	TRBD2	TRBJ2-7	once	TGCGCCAGCAGTGGACTAGCGGGCCCCGTTACCTACGAGCAGTACTTC	CASSGLAGPVTYEQYF
TRBV19	-	TRBJ1-2	-	TGTGCCAGTAGTTTTGCCGGGACGGCTACTTCTACTTCTAACTATGGCTACACCTTC	CASSFAGTATSTSNYGYTF
TRBV18	TRBD2	TRBJ2-7	-	TGTGCCAGCTCACTGACTAGCGGGGGGCTCGACGAGCAGTACTTC	CASSLTSGGLDEQYF
TRBV5-1	-	TRBJ2-3	-	TGCGCCAGCAGCTTGTCGGATACGCAGTATTTT	CASSLSDTQYF
TRBV28	TRBD2	TRBJ2-3	-	TGTGCCAGCCTAGCGGGACATACGCAGTATTTT	CASLAGHTQYF
TRBV6-5	TRBD1	TRBJ1-1	-	TGTGCCAGCAGTTACTCGGAGGGACAGGGGACAGCTAGAGCTTTCTTT	CASSYSEGQGTARAFF
TRBV10-3	TRBD1	TRBJ1-2	-	TGTGCCATCAGACTAACAGGGGAACCAGGCTACACCTTC	CAIRLTGEPGYTF
TRBV7-7	TRBD1	TRBJ2-5	-	TGTGCTAGCAGCTCCGCGACAGGGGGTATACCTCAAGAGACCCAGTACTTC	CASSSATGGIPQETQYF
TRBV7-2	-	TRBJ1-3	-	TGTGCCAGCAGCTTTGGTGCTTCTGGAAACACCATATATTTT	CASSFGASGNTIYF
TRBV6-6	TRBD1	TRBJ1-2	-	TGTGCCAGCAGCTCCGGGACAGGGTATAATGGCTACACCTTC	CASSSGTGYNGYTF
TRBV29-1	TRBD1	TRBJ2-1	-	TGCAGCGTTGAACTCCTCCGGGGACAGGGGGTTAATGAGCAGTTCTTC	CSVELLRGQGVNEQFF
TRBV5-5	-	TRBJ1-4	-	TGTGCCAGCAACCCCTCGGGCACCACAACTAATGAAAAACTGTTTTTT	CASNPSGTTTNEKLFF
TRBV11-2	-	TRBJ2-2	-	TGTGCCAGCAGCTTAGGCATGGACGTCGGGGAGCTGTTTTTT	CASSLGMDVGELFF
TRBV9	TRBD1	TRBJ1-5	-	TGTGCCAGCAGCCCCGAACAATGGGACAGCGAATATAGCAATCAGCCCCAGCATTTT	CASSPEQWDSEYSNQPQHF
TRBV5-4	TRBD1	TRBJ1-1	-	TGTGCCAGCAGCACAGGGGGGAGCACTGAAGCTTTCTTT	CASSTGGSTEAFF
TRBV6-4	-	TRBJ2-3	-	TGTGCCAGCAGTGAAGCAGATACGCAGTATTTT	CASSEADTQYF
TRBV27	-	TRBJ2-3	-	TGTGCCAGCAGCGCCCGAATACGCACAGATACGCAGTATTTT	CASSARIRTDTQYF
TRBV9	-	TRBJ2-7	-	TGTGCCAGCAGCGTAGACGCCAGGAGCTCCTACGAGCAGTACTTC	CASSVDARSSYEQYF
TRBV3-1/TRBV3-2	-	TRBJ1-2	-	TGTGCCAGCAGCCCGGCCCAGGCTCGGGTTCATGGCTACACCTTC	CASSPAQARVHGYTF
TRBV7-2	-	TRBJ1-5	-	TGTGCCAGCAGCCTAGTTGGTCTCGTTAGTCAGCCCCAGCATTTT	CASSLVGLVSQPQHF
TRBV2	-	TRBJ1-2	-	TGTGCCAGCCTCCCTGGATCACACACCCGGGGTTATGGCTACACCTTC	CASLPGSHTRGYGYTF
TRBV19	-	TRBJ1-2	-	TGTGCCAGTAGTATTCGGGAGGGGTCTATAAGCTACACCTTC	CASSIREGSISYTF
TRBV25-1	-	TRBJ1-2	once	TGTGCCAGCAGTGATAGGGTCTGGGGCTACACCTTC	CASSDRVWGYTF
TRBV27	-	TRBJ2-6	-	TGTGCCAGCAGTTTATTCGGTGGGCAGGTCGCCTCTGGGGCCAACGTCCTGACTTTC	CASSLFGGQVASGANVLTF
TRBV3-1/TRBV3-2	TRBD2	TRBJ2-3	-	TGTGCCAGCAGCCAATTCGTCCCGGGACTAGCGGAGACGGGGGCCACAGATACGCAGTATTTT	CASSQFVPGLAETGATDTQYF
TRBV7-3	-	TRBJ2-3	-	TGTGCCAGCAGCTTAGGGACGGGACAATCCACAGATACGCAGTATTTT	CASSLGTGQSTDTQYF
TRBV4-1	-	TRBJ1-1	-	TGCGCCAGCAGCCCGCTGGGTAGGAAAACGAACACTGAAGCTTTCTTT	CASSPLGRKTNTEAFF
TRBV4-1	TRBD2	TRBJ2-7	-	TGCGCCAGCAGCCAACCTCCGGGACTAGCTGGCTACGAGCAGTACTTC	CASSQPPGLAGYEQYF
TRBV3-1/TRBV3-2	-	TRBJ1-2	-	TGTGCCAGCAGCCCTGGACCCCCGGTTCTTTCCTACACCTTC	CASSPGPPVLSYTF